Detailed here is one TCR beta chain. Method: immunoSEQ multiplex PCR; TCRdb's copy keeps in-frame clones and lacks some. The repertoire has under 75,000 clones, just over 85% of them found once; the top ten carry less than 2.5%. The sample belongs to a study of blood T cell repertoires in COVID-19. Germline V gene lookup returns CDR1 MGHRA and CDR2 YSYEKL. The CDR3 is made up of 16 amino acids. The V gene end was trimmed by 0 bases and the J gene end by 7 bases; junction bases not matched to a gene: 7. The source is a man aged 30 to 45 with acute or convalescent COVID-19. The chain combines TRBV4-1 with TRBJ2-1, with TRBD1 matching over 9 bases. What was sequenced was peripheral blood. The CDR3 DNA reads TGCGCCAGCAGCCAAGAGAGGGACAGGGAGAGGAATGAGCAGTTCTTC. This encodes CASSQERDRERNEQFF.